Following are 16 T cell receptor beta chains from one sample sequenced in a study of T cells in Graves' hyperthyroidism and ophthalmopathy. There were TCR beta CDR3 regions amplified from RNA transcripts. HTBI primers were used for first-round RT-PCR of the TCR CDR3. TCRdb re-called the multiplex PCR reads through MiXCR, storing one row per CDR3 protein. The profile covers around 690,000 distinct CDR3 sequences, with around 21% appearing a single time and under 35% taken by the ten largest. Sequenced sample: blood. The receptors stem from a man aged 25-45 years with Graves' ophthalmopathy.

This clonotype occurred many times. The rearrangement uses TRBV20-1 and TRBJ2-7; 10 positions agree with TRBD1. The CDR3 is 14 residues long. With 5 bases clipped from V and 3 bases from J, the junction kept 7 bases outside the gene matches. The germline V gene encodes CDR1 DFQATT and CDR2 SNEGSKA (reference sequence). The CDR3 bases are TGCAGTGCTCAGCAGGACAGGGGGGTCTACGAGCAGTACTTC. It translates to CSAQQDRGVYEQYF.

This sequence joins TRBV28 and TRBJ1-1; D is perhaps TRBD1 (6 bases). Looked up from germline, CDR1 is MDHEN and CDR2 is SYDVKM. V lost 4 bases to trimming and J lost 1 base, with 19 bases between them. This CDR3 is 17 amino acids long. The CDR3 DNA sequence: TGTGCCAGCAGTTACGGACAGATCCAATACAAGAACACTGAAGCTTTCTTT. Amino acids: CASSYGQIQYKNTEAFF.

This clonotype was found many times. CDR3 region: CASREGAGELFF. CDR3 in DNA: TGTGCCAGCAGGGAGGGGGCCGGGGAGCTGTTTTTT. This chain links TRBV11-2 with TRBJ2-2; D might be TRBD1 or TRBD2, each matching 6 bases. The CDR3 is made up of 12 amino acids. In germline, CDR1 is SGHAT, CDR2 FQNNGV. Trimming shortened V by 6 bases and J by 6 bases, and 8 bases separated the two germline ends.

In this sample, this clonotype turned up a few times. The rearrangement joins TRBV6-1 to TRBJ2-5; 8 bases align to TRBD1. Germline V gene sequence: CDR1 MNHNS, CDR2 SASEGT. The V segment lost 7 bases and the J segment 5 bases; nucleotides outside the gene matches: 9. The CDR3 length is 14 residues. The DNA of the CDR3 is TGTGCCAGCAACCCTACAGGGGGAGTGGAGACCCAGTACTTC. Translation gives CASNPTGGVETQYF.

This rearrangement joins TRBV28 to TRBJ2-2; 7 nucleotides align to TRBD2. The germline V gene encodes CDR1 MDHEN and CDR2 SYDVKM. Trimming cost V 2 bases and J 5 bases; bases outside gene matches: 2. The CDR3 runs 14 residues. CDR3 nucleotide sequence: TGTGCCAGCAGTTTAATCGGGGGGACCGGGGAGCTGTTTTTT. Translated, it gives CASSLIGGTGELFF.

This clonotype was seen a few times. The gene calls are TRBV30 and TRBJ2-2; TRBD2 matches at 11 bases. The CDR3 contains 18 residues. J was trimmed by 6 bases and V by 0 bases; bases with no gene match: 12. CDR1 GTSNPN and CDR2 SVGIG come from the germline V gene (reference sequence). In DNA form, the CDR3 reads TGTGCCTGGAGTGTGGGAACTAGCGGGAGTCGGGAGGCCGGGGAGCTGTTTTTT. It yields the protein CAWSVGTSGSREAGELFF.

This clonotype appeared a few times. The J gene is TRBJ2-1, the V gene TRBV6-1; 8 bases line up with TRBD1. The J segment lost 8 bases and the V segment lost 1 base, leaving 7 bases of the junction unmatched. The CDR3 is 15 amino acids. Germline CDR1 MNHNS, CDR2 SASEGT. DNA of the CDR3: TGTGCCAGCAGTGAAGGGACAGGGATTTTGGATGAGCAGTTCTTC. It codes for CASSEGTGILDEQFF.

This clonotype was picked up a small number of times. The V call is TRBV20-1, the J call TRBJ2-5; D is undetermined. The CDR3 runs to 14 residues. Trimming took off 0 bases at V and 3 bases at J, with 11 bases between the two ends. Germline V gene data show CDR1 as DFQATT and CDR2 as SNEGSKA (reference sequence). CDR3 residues: CSAREATDKETQYF. In nucleotides, the CDR3 is TGCAGTGCTAGAGAGGCGACTGACAAAGAGACCCAGTACTTC.

This clonotype was counted a few times. The V and J genes are TRBV29-1 and TRBJ2-1; 7 bases line up with TRBD2. Trimming at V came to 4 bases and at J to 3 bases, leaving 3 bases not matched to a gene. The length of the CDR3 is 13 residues. In germline, CDR1 is SQVTM, CDR2 ANQGSEA. CDR3 in DNA: TGCAGCGTTGTCCAGCGGGACTACAATGAGCAGTTCTTC. This translates into CSVVQRDYNEQFF.

The chain is built from TRBV15 and TRBJ1-1; D gene uncertain. Per the germline V gene, CDR1 is LNHNV and CDR2 is YYDKDF (reference sequence). Deletions cut 1 base from V and 6 bases from J, with 12 bases between. The CDR3 consists of 14 residues. DNA for the CDR3: TGTGCCACCAGCAGAGCCCCGGGCCGGGCTGAAGCTTTCTTT. As protein: CATSRAPGRAEAFF.

V and J are TRBV12-3 or TRBV12-4 and TRBJ2-2; 7 nucleotides match TRBD1. Trimming at V came to 4 bases and at J to 2 bases, leaving 4 bases not matched to a gene. The CDR3 runs 15 residues. The CDR3 is CASSSDRANTGELFF. The CDR3 nucleotides are TGTGCCAGCAGTTCCGACAGGGCTAACACCGGGGAGCTGTTTTTT.

This clonotype was counted between two and nine times. The chain links TRBV5-1 to TRBJ2-2; 8 bases map to TRBD2. Germline V lookup: CDR1 SGHRS, CDR2 YFSETQ. Unmatched junction bases numbered 10, after V lost 4 bases and J lost 2 bases. This CDR3 has 17 residues. For the CDR3, the DNA is TGCGCCAGCAGCCCGAGTAGACTAGCGCCCAACACCGGGGAGCTGTTTTTT. It encodes CASSPSRLAPNTGELFF.

This clonotype was seen more than once but under ten times. This chain joins TRBV6-1 and TRBJ2-3; 12 bases map to TRBD2. CDR1 and CDR2 (germline): MNHNS, SASEGT. The CDR3 covers 18 residues. V shed 5 bases, J shed 2 bases, and the junction held 11 bases outside the gene matches. CDR3 protein: CASSSGLAGQRDTDTQYF. CDR3 nucleotides: TGTGCCAGCAGTTCCGGACTAGCGGGACAGCGGGACACAGATACGCAGTATTTT.

The CDR3 DNA is TGTGCCATCAGTCGACAGGGGAAGAACACTGAAGCTTTCTTT. Translated: CAISRQGKNTEAFF. V gene TRBV10-3 combines with J gene TRBJ1-1, with 8 bases identical to TRBD1. Trimming cost V 5 bases and J 1 base; bases outside gene matches: 3. This CDR3 spans 14 amino acids. Germline lookup yields CDR1 ENHRY and CDR2 SYGVKD.

This clonotype showed up just a few times. A read error may be the cause here, since a much bigger clone is one base away. The chain recombines TRBV6-2 or TRBV6-3 with TRBJ2-7; D gene ambiguous. The germline gives CDR1 MNHEY, CDR2 SVGEGT. This CDR3 is 14 amino acids long. CDR3 in DNA: TGTGCCGGCAGAACCCTATGGGGTTCCTACGAGCAGTACTTC. Protein product: CAGRTLWGSYEQYF.

The V and J genes are TRBV3-1 and TRBJ2-7; D is uncertain. V dropped 1 base and J dropped 0 bases, with 10 bases sitting between them. From germline, CDR1 is LGHDT and CDR2 YNNKEL (reference sequence). The CDR3 spans 15 residues. The CDR3 here is CASSQVPASSYEQYF. CDR3 DNA sequence: TGTGCCAGCAGCCAAGTCCCAGCGAGCTCCTACGAGCAGTACTTC.